A single sample is the source of the 5 T cell receptor beta chains below, sequenced in a study of long-term antiretroviral therapy in people with HIV. The assay, immunoSEQ v3.0, was run at survey level. Assay used: immunoSEQ multiplex PCR; TCRdb lists only in-frame clones, some missing. This table holds thousands of clones, roughly 80% found once. Source: unsorted PBMCs, taken 0.1 years after starting antiretroviral therapy. These receptor sequences come from a middle-aged man with HIV.

The CDR3 sequence is CASSQDEGAYAYEQYF. CDR3 DNA sequence: TGTGCCAGCAGCCAAGATGAGGGGGCTTACGCCTACGAGCAGTACTTC. The chain joins TRBV14 to TRBJ2-7; 7 bases are a match to TRBD1. CDR1 is SGHDN and CDR2 is FVKESK in the germline V gene. Trimming removed 0 bases from V and 2 bases from J; junction bases left unmatched: 7. The CDR3 totals 16 residues.

The chain carries TRBV9 and TRBJ2-3, with no clear D. Germline CDR1 is SGDLS and CDR2 is YYNGEE. V shed 3 bases and J shed 0 bases, with 5 bases lying between them. This CDR3 comprises 13 residues. This CDR3 reads CASSGTSTDTQYF. In nucleotides, the CDR3 is TGTGCCAGCAGCGGAACTAGCACAGATACGCAGTATTTT. The variable domain in full, with the rest retrieved from reference TRBV9 and TRBJ2-3, is DSGVTQTPKHLITATGQRVTLRCSPRSGDLSVYWYQQSLDQGLQFLIQYYNGEERAKGNILERFSAQQFPDLHSELNLSSLELGDSALYFCASSGTSTDTQYFGPGTRLTVL.

This clone has only a few counts. This sequence joins TRBV6-5 and TRBJ1-5, with D hard to call. Trimming cost V 0 bases and J 5 bases, with 5 bases left between them. The CDR3 runs to 13 residues. Germline loops: CDR1 MNHEY, CDR2 SVGAGI. The CDR3, as DNA: TGTGCCAGCAGTTACTCAGTGGATCAGCCCCAGCATTTT. Translation: CASSYSVDQPQHF.

This clone was detected only a few times. The chain uses TRBV2 and TRBJ1-5; tentative D call: TRBD1 (5 bases). The V end lost 5 bases, the J end lost 0 bases, and 11 bases lay between the germline ends. The CDR3 sequence is 15 residues long. Germline CDR1 is SNHLY and CDR2 is FYNNEI. This CDR3 is CASSPTGHSNQPQHF. For the CDR3, the DNA is TGTGCCAGCAGTCCCACAGGACATAGCAATCAGCCCCAGCATTTT.

This clone was observed a single time. J is TRBJ1-4 and V is TRBV30; D is ambiguous. With 0 bases removed from V and 5 bases from J, the gap between germline ends came to 7 bases. CDR3 size: 13 residues. Germline assignment: CDR1 GTSNPN and CDR2 SVGIG (reference sequence). This CDR3 reads CAWSVFPNEKLFF. The CDR3 nucleotides are TGTGCCTGGAGTGTTTTCCCGAATGAAAAACTGTTTTTT.